This TCR beta chain was obtained from a study of shared clonotypes between healthy human individuals. Profiled with immunoSEQ multiplex PCR; TCRdb holds only in-frame clones, not every one. The sample yields 550,000 to 750,000 clones, 95% seen once. Trimming cost V 5 bases and J 0 bases; bases outside gene matches: 4. The CDR3 sequence is 14 residues long. In germline, CDR1 is SGHAT, CDR2 FQDESV (reference sequence). As defined, naive CD8 cells were CD45RO-negative and positively selected for CCR7, with terminally differentiated effector memory CD45RA+ cells excluded. The specimen sequenced was naive CD8+ T cells sorted from blood. The clonotype originates from a woman in her twenties or thirties in good health. The V and J genes are TRBV11-1 and TRBJ2-7, with 7 positions matching TRBD2. CDR3 coding DNA: TGTGCCAGCAGCCTTGGCGGGAGCTCCTACGAGCAGTACTTC. It yields the protein CASSLGGSSYEQYF. Drawing the rest from reference TRBV11-1 and TRBJ2-7, the complete variable domain is EAEVAQSPRYKITEKSQAVAFWCDPISGHATLYWYRQILGQGPELLVQFQDESVVDDSQLPKDRFSAERLKGVDSTLKIQPAELGDSAMYLCASSLGGSSYEQYFGPGTRLTVT.